A single sample is the source of the 10 T cell receptor beta chains below, sequenced in a study of OX40 agonist ivuxolimab in advanced cancers. This table comes from immunoSEQ multiplex PCR, and its TCRdb copy is limited to in-frame clones, with some not included. This sample has about 77,000 clones, with roughly 90% found just once. The material was CD4+ or CD8+ T cells sorted from blood, obtained in a trial of the OX40 agonist ivuxolimab. Receptors were obtained from an adult with an advanced solid tumor such as melanoma, head and neck, liver or kidney cancer.

The chain employs TRBV18 and TRBJ1-1, with D maybe TRBD1 (5 bases). This CDR3 region has 20 residues. V shed 3 bases and J shed 3 bases, with 29 bases lying between them. The V gene's germline CDR1 is KGHSH and CDR2 LQKENI. CDR3 DNA sequence: TGTGCCAGCTCACCTTCCGTACCGAGGCCAGGGTGGGATAAGCACACTGAAGCTTTCTTT. It translates to CASSPSVPRPGWDKHTEAFF.

CDR3 residues: CASSLGRLDGYTF. In nucleotides, the CDR3 is TGTGCCAGCAGTTTAGGACGCCTCGATGGCTACACCTTC. The gene calls are TRBV28 and TRBJ1-2, with D unclear. This CDR3 is 13 amino acids long. V was trimmed by 2 bases and J by 6 bases, leaving 10 bases between them. Germline lookup yields CDR1 MDHEN and CDR2 SYDVKM.

The chain uses TRBV15 and TRBJ1-1, with a possible D match to TRBD1 (5 bases). Germline V gives CDR1 LNHNV, CDR2 YYDKDF (reference sequence). The CDR3 consists of 14 residues. Between the trimmed V and J ends, which lost 4 bases and 0 bases, there was a span of 9 bases. CDR3: CATSTRQLNTEAFF. The CDR3 region has the DNA TGTGCCACCAGCACACGACAGTTGAACACTGAAGCTTTCTTT.

This chain links TRBV20-1 with TRBJ2-5; no reliable D call. CDR1 and CDR2 from the germline V gene are DFQATT and SNEGSKA (reference sequence). This CDR3 spans 11 amino acids. With 0 bases removed from V and 5 bases from J, the gap between germline ends came to 4 bases. The CDR3 DNA is TGCAGTGCTAGAGAGCCGGAGACCCAGTACTTC. Translated, it gives CSAREPETQYF.

The chain links TRBV9 to TRBJ2-5; a weak D match, TRBD2 (5 bases). Trimming took 0 bases from V and 5 from J, leaving 11 bases between them. The CDR3 sequence is 14 residues long. In germline, CDR1 is SGDLS, CDR2 YYNGEE. Written as DNA, the CDR3 is TGTGCCAGCAGCGTAGCTTGGTCGGGGGAGACCCAGTACTTC. This gives the protein CASSVAWSGETQYF.

The chain carries TRBV4-1 and TRBJ1-2; TRBD1 agrees at 9 bases. V was clipped by 2 bases and J by 0 bases; unmatched bases: 7. The germline V gene encodes CDR1 MGHRA and CDR2 YSYEKL. CDR3 size: 17 residues. The CDR3 region has the DNA TGCGCCAGCAGCCAATCCACAGGGGGCGCCGCTAACTATGGCTACACCTTC. Residues: CASSQSTGGAANYGYTF.

The chain couples TRBV27 to TRBJ2-1; maybe TRBD2 (6 bases). V was trimmed by 3 bases and J by 8 bases, leaving 17 bases between them. Germline-derived CDR1 and CDR2 are MNHEY and SMNVEV (reference sequence). The CDR3 sequence is 15 residues long. CDR3 region: CASSFPPWRGHEQFF. CDR3 sequence (DNA): TGTGCCAGCAGTTTTCCCCCATGGCGGGGCCATGAGCAGTTCTTC.

V and J are TRBV5-1 and TRBJ2-1; 11 bases match TRBD2. The CDR3 spans 15 residues. Losses at the gene ends were 4 bases for V and 5 bases for J; bases not matched to a gene: 5. Germline assignment: CDR1 SGHRS and CDR2 YFSETQ. The CDR3 region has the DNA TGCGCCAGCAGCCCTGTAGCGGGGGGGAACAATGAGCAGTTCTTC. Amino acids: CASSPVAGGNNEQFF.

There are a few counts of this clone. V and J are TRBV7-9 and TRBJ1-6, with D uncertain. The CDR3 consists of 15 residues. The germline V gene encodes CDR1 SEHNR and CDR2 FQNEAQ (reference sequence). Trimming left V 2 bases short and J 1 base short, with 6 bases between. The CDR3 is CASSLKGSYNSPLHF. Here the CDR3 DNA reads TGTGCCAGCAGCTTAAAAGGGTCCTATAATTCACCCCTCCACTTT.

As DNA, the CDR3 is TGCGCCAGCGGGAGGCAATCCTACGAGCAGTACTTC. Translation: CASGRQSYEQYF. V and J are TRBV5-1 and TRBJ2-7, with D tentatively TRBD2 (6 bases). The germline CDR1 and CDR2 sequences are SGHRS and YFSETQ. This CDR3 contains 12 residues. Deletions cut 7 bases from V and 1 base from J, with 9 bases between.